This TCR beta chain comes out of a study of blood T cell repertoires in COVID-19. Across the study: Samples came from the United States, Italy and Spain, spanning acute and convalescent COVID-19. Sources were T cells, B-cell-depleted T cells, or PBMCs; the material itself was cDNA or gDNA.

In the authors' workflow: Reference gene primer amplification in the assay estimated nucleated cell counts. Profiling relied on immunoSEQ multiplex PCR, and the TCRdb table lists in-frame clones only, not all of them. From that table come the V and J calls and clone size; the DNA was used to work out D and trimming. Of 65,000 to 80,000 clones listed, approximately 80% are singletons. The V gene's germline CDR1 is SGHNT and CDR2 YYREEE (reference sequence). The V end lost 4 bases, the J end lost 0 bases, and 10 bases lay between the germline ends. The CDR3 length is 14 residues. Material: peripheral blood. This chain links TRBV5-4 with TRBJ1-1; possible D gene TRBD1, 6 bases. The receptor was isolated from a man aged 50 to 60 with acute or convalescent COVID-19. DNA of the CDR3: TGTGCCAGCAGCGGGGGCTACATGAACACTGAAGCTTTCTTT. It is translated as CASSGGYMNTEAFF.